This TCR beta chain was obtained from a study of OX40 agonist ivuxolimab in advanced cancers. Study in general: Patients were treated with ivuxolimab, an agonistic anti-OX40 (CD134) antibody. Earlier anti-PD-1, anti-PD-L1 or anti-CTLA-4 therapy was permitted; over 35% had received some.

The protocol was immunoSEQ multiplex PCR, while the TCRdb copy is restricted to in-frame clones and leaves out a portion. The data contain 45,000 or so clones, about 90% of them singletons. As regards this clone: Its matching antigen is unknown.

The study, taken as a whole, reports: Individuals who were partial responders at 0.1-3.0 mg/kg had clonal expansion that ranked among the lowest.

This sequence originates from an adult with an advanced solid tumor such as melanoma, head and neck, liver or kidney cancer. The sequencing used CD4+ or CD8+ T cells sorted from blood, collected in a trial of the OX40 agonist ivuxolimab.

The chain's CDR3 is CASGRGLATVVETQYF. The DNA of the CDR3 is TGTGCCAGCGGACGCGGTCTAGCGACGGTGGTGGAGACCCAGTACTTC. This chain links TRBV9 with TRBJ2-5; possible D gene TRBD2, 6 bases. The germline V gene encodes CDR1 SGDLS and CDR2 YYNGEE. With 7 bases removed from V and 5 bases from J, the gap between germline ends came to 24 bases. The CDR3 sequence is 16 residues long.